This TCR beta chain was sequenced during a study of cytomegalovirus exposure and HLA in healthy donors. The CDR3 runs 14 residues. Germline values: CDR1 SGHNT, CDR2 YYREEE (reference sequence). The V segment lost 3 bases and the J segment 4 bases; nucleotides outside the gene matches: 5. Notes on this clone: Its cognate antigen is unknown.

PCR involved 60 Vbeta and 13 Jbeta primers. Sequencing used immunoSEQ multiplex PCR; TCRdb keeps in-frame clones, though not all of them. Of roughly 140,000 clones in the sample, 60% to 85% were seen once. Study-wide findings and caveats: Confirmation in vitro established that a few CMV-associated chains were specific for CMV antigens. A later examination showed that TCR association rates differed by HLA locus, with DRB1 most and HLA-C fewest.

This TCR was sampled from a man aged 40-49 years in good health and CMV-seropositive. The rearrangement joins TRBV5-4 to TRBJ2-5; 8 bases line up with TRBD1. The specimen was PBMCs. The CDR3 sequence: CASSSRTGLETQYF. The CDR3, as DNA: TGTGCCAGCAGCTCACGGACAGGGTTAGAGACCCAGTACTTC.